This is a list of T cell receptor beta chains from one sample in a study of blood T cell repertoires in COVID-19. Profiled with immunoSEQ multiplex PCR; TCRdb holds only in-frame clones, not every one. The sample yields under 150,000 clones, more than 65% seen once. Source material: peripheral blood. All receptors come from a woman aged 55-69 years with acute or convalescent COVID-19. The CDR3 runs from the conserved cysteine through the conserved F or W. Each record gives: CDR3 length, V gene, D gene, J gene, clone size, CDR3 DNA, CDR3 protein. A D gene is named only where the DNA matches it firmly. Part of the rows lack a size; the others show once, few, many or a class for expanded clones.

length: 16
V: TRBV4-1
D: TRBD2
J: TRBJ2-7
size: NA
DNA: TGCGCCAGCAGCCAAGGACTAGCGCGGGGGGGTTACGAGCAGTACTTC
CDR3: CASSQGLARGGYEQYF

length: 16
V: TRBV5-8
D: NA
J: TRBJ1-6
size: NA
DNA: TGTGCCAGCAGCTTTCGACAGGCCCGATATAATTCACCCCTCCACTTT
CDR3: CASSFRQARYNSPLHF

length: 14
V: TRBV28
D: TRBD2
J: TRBJ2-1
size: NA
DNA: TGTGCCAGCAGTTTTTTTAGCGGGAAGCAAAGGCAGTTCTTC
CDR3: CASSFFSGKQRQFF

length: 14
V: TRBV19
D: TRBD1
J: TRBJ1-2
size: NA
DNA: TGTGCCAGTAGAGTTCAGGGGGGTTTGGTCGGCTACACCTTC
CDR3: CASRVQGGLVGYTF

length: 16
V: TRBV6-2/TRBV6-3
D: TRBD2
J: TRBJ2-1
size: NA
DNA: TGTGCCAGCAGTTTTCCACGCGGGGGACTACAGAATGAGCAGTTCTTC
CDR3: CASSFPRGGLQNEQFF

length: 17
V: TRBV2
D: TRBD1
J: TRBJ1-5
size: NA
DNA: TGTGCCAGCAGTCACGGACAGGGGGCCTATAGCAATCAGCCCCAGCATTTT
CDR3: CASSHGQGAYSNQPQHF

length: 12
V: TRBV29-1
D: NA
J: TRBJ1-4
size: NA
DNA: TGCAGCGTTGGACAGAACAATGAAAAACTGTTTTTT
CDR3: CSVGQNNEKLFF

length: 14
V: TRBV2
D: NA
J: TRBJ2-5
size: NA
DNA: TGTGCCAGCATGGGTTTAGCGATACAAGAGACCCAGTACTTC
CDR3: CASMGLAIQETQYF

length: 18
V: TRBV14
D: NA
J: TRBJ2-2
size: NA
DNA: TGTGCCAGCAGCCAACCATCTGGGCGGAGGCCATCGAACGGGGAGCTGTTTTTT
CDR3: CASSQPSGRRPSNGELFF

length: 14
V: TRBV7-9
D: NA
J: TRBJ2-7
size: NA
DNA: TGTGCCAGCACTCTTGGGGGCTCGCGGGCCGAGCAGTACTTC
CDR3: CASTLGGSRAEQYF

length: 16
V: TRBV15
D: TRBD2
J: TRBJ2-1
size: NA
DNA: TGTGCCACCAGCAGGCGGACTAGCGGGAGGGAAAATGAGCAGTTCTTC
CDR3: CATSRRTSGRENEQFF

length: 15
V: TRBV6-2/TRBV6-3
D: TRBD2
J: TRBJ2-7
size: NA
DNA: TGTGCCAGCAGCCCCGCGCTCGCGGGAGTGTACGAGCAGTACTTC
CDR3: CASSPALAGVYEQYF

length: 14
V: TRBV10-3
D: TRBD2
J: TRBJ2-1
size: once
DNA: TGTGCCATCAGTGAGTCGGGCGGGAGCGGTGAGCAGTTCTTC
CDR3: CAISESGGSGEQFF

length: 15
V: TRBV27
D: TRBD2
J: TRBJ2-1
size: NA
DNA: TGTGCCAGCAGTTCCGGACTAGCGTTCTACAATGAGCAGTTCTTC
CDR3: CASSSGLAFYNEQFF

length: 13
V: TRBV11-2
D: NA
J: TRBJ2-1
size: NA
DNA: TGTGCCAGCAGCTTAGACCGGGGCAATGAGCAGTTCTTC
CDR3: CASSLDRGNEQFF

length: 16
V: TRBV24-1
D: NA
J: TRBJ2-2
size: few
DNA: TGTGCCACCAGTGATTTACGGCAGGGGAACACCGGGGAGCTGTTTTTT
CDR3: CATSDLRQGNTGELFF

length: 14
V: TRBV28
D: NA
J: TRBJ2-5
size: NA
DNA: TGTGCCAGCGGACGAGGGGGGGCACAAGAGACCCAGTACTTC
CDR3: CASGRGGAQETQYF

length: 14
V: TRBV6-6
D: TRBD1
J: TRBJ2-1
size: NA
DNA: TGTGCCAGCAGTTTACAGGGGGTGCTAGATGAGCAGTTCTTC
CDR3: CASSLQGVLDEQFF

length: 15
V: TRBV3-1/TRBV3-2
D: NA
J: TRBJ1-5
size: NA
DNA: TGTGCCAGCAGCCAAGAGGGGCAGGGGACTCAGCCCCAGCATTTT
CDR3: CASSQEGQGTQPQHF

length: 12
V: TRBV27
D: NA
J: TRBJ2-7
size: NA
DNA: TGTGCCAGCCGAACCGCAGGGGAGGAGCAGTACTTC
CDR3: CASRTAGEEQYF

length: 16
V: TRBV11-2
D: NA
J: TRBJ1-4
size: once
DNA: TGTGCCAGCAGCCATCTTCCCGGGACAACTAATGAAAAACTGTTTTTT
CDR3: CASSHLPGTTNEKLFF

length: 16
V: TRBV19
D: TRBD1
J: TRBJ1-2
size: NA
DNA: TGTGCCAGTAGTATTTCACGGACAGGGACCTTTAATGGCTACACCTTC
CDR3: CASSISRTGTFNGYTF

length: 14
V: TRBV4-3
D: NA
J: TRBJ2-7
size: NA
DNA: TGCGCCAGCAGCCAAGATTATGCGAACTACGAGCAGTACTTC
CDR3: CASSQDYANYEQYF

length: 12
V: TRBV29-1
D: NA
J: TRBJ2-3
size: once
DNA: TGCAGCGTTAAGGCAGGGATAGATACGCAGTATTTT
CDR3: CSVKAGIDTQYF

length: 14
V: TRBV27
D: NA
J: TRBJ1-4
size: NA
DNA: TGTGCCAGCAGTGCGACAGCTATTAATGAAAAACTGTTTTTT
CDR3: CASSATAINEKLFF

length: 16
V: TRBV7-2
D: TRBD2
J: TRBJ2-2
size: NA
DNA: TGTGCCAGCAGGACTAGCGGTAGAATAAACACCGGGGAGCTGTTTTTT
CDR3: CASRTSGRINTGELFF

length: 15
V: TRBV9
D: TRBD2
J: TRBJ2-1
size: NA
DNA: TGTGCCAGCAGGCCTAGCGGTAGCTCCTACAATGAGCAGTTCTTC
CDR3: CASRPSGSSYNEQFF

length: 13
V: TRBV10-3
D: NA
J: TRBJ2-7
size: NA
DNA: TGTGCCATCAGTGGCCCGGGACTCTCCGAGCAGTACTTC
CDR3: CAISGPGLSEQYF

length: 11
V: TRBV5-1
D: NA
J: TRBJ2-5
size: once
DNA: TGCGCCAGCAGAGGGGTTGAGACCCAGTACTTC
CDR3: CASRGVETQYF